The 10 T cell receptor beta chains below were found in one sample sequenced in a study of blood T cell repertoires in COVID-19. The assay was immunoSEQ multiplex PCR, and TCRdb's table has in-frame clones only and misses some. This sample carries roughly 330,000 clones, 88% of them seen once, and the ten largest clones take around 4.6%. The sequencing sample was made of PBMCs or T cells enriched from blood (not recorded which). All receptors come from a man aged 30-40 years who had recovered from COVID-19.

The V gene is TRBV6-6, the J gene TRBJ2-1; possible D gene TRBD2, 5 bases. The V gene's germline CDR1 is MNHNY and CDR2 SVGAGI (reference sequence). Trimming took off 3 bases at V and 7 bases at J, with 16 bases between the two ends. The CDR3 has 15 residues. The CDR3, as DNA: TGTGCCAGCAGTTATCCTACTGCCCCGGGGAATGAGCAGTTCTTC. This translates into CASSYPTAPGNEQFF.

The chain employs TRBV5-4 and TRBJ2-7; 11 bases are a match to TRBD1. The CDR3 totals 15 residues. V lost 2 bases, J lost 3 bases, and 4 bases stayed unmatched. The germline V gene has CDR1 SGHNT and CDR2 YYREEE (reference sequence). Here the CDR3 reads CASSLTGTGGYEQYF. As DNA, the CDR3 is TGTGCCAGCAGCTTAACCGGGACAGGGGGCTACGAGCAGTACTTC.

Worth noting for this clone: The identical CDR3 is also encoded by other nucleotide sequences in the sample. The rearrangement uses TRBV7-3 and TRBJ1-1, with D perhaps matching TRBD1 (5 bases). V was shortened by 4 bases and J by 4 bases, with 10 bases between the two germline ends. CDR3 length: 13 amino acids. Germline CDR1 reads SGHTA; CDR2 reads FQGTGA. CDR3 bases: TGTGCCAGCAGCTCGCAGGGTGGCACTGAAGCTTTCTTT. Translating gives CASSSQGGTEAFF.

This clone has a single count. The chain's CDR3 is CASSVGGQGDYGYTF. The CDR3 DNA is TGTGCCAGCAGCGTGGGGGGACAGGGGGACTATGGCTACACCTTC. This chain connects TRBV7-8 to TRBJ1-2, with 11 nucleotides matching TRBD1. V lost 5 bases, J lost 3 bases, and 5 bases stayed unmatched. The CDR3 totals 15 residues. Germline CDR1 SGHVS, CDR2 FQNEAQ.

The CDR3 is CASSVPGDGTMNTEAFF. In nucleotides, the CDR3 is TGTGCCAGCAGTGTCCCAGGGGACGGGACCATGAACACTGAAGCTTTCTTT. This chain links TRBV6-1 with TRBJ1-1, with D possibly being TRBD1 (6 bases). The V end was cut by 4 bases, the J end by 0 bases, with 18 bases between. Germline CDR1 reads MNHNS; CDR2 reads SASEGT. The CDR3 loop spans 17 amino acids.

This chain connects TRBV7-9 to TRBJ1-4; D is possibly TRBD1 (5 bases). Trimming removed 2 bases at V and 2 bases at J, with 6 bases between. This CDR3 contains 14 residues. Germline loops: CDR1 SEHNR, CDR2 FQNEAQ (reference sequence). The CDR3 sequence is CASSLNRTNEKLFF. For the CDR3, the DNA is TGTGCCAGCAGCTTAAACAGGACTAATGAAAAACTGTTTTTT. The whole variable domain, filled in from reference TRBV7-9 and TRBJ1-4, reads DTGVSQNPRHKITKRGQNVTFRCDPISEHNRLYWYRQTLGQGPEFLTYFQNEAQLEKSRLLSDRFSAERPKGSFSTLEIQRTEQGDSAMYLCASSLNRTNEKLFFGSGTQLSVL.

The CDR3 sequence: CATSRGDQPQHF. CDR3 sequence (DNA): TGTGCCACCAGCAGAGGAGATCAGCCCCAGCATTTT. The chain carries TRBV15 and TRBJ1-5; no reliable D call. The CDR3 is made up of 12 amino acids. Trimming cost V 1 base and J 5 bases, with 3 bases left between them. Germline CDR1 is LNHNV and CDR2 is YYDKDF (reference sequence).

The gene calls are TRBV5-1 and TRBJ2-7; TRBD2 might be the D (6 bases). The V and J ends lost 0 bases and 0 bases respectively, with 13 bases between them. Germline lookup yields CDR1 SGHRS and CDR2 YFSETQ. The CDR3 length is 16 residues. CDR3 sequence reads: CASSLAGEFSSYEQYF. DNA of the CDR3: TGCGCCAGCAGCTTGGCGGGGGAATTCAGCTCCTACGAGCAGTACTTC. Combining the CDR3 with reference TRBV5-1 and TRBJ2-7 gives the whole variable domain KAGVTQTPRYLIKTRGQQVTLSCSPISGHRSVSWYQQTPGQGLQFLFEYFSETQRNKGNFPGRFSGRQFSNSRSEMNVSTLELGDSALYLCASSLAGEFSSYEQYFGPGTRLTVT.

This rearrangement joins TRBV27 to TRBJ1-3; D gene uncertain. The CDR3 is made up of 14 amino acids. The V end was cut by 5 bases, the J end by 2 bases, with 10 bases between. Per the germline V gene, CDR1 is MNHEY and CDR2 is SMNVEV (reference sequence). In DNA form, the CDR3 reads TGTGCCAGCAGTATAGGTGGAGCTGGAAACACCATATATTTT. Translated, it gives CASSIGGAGNTIYF.

The rearrangement uses TRBV5-1 and TRBJ2-3; a weak D match, TRBD2 (5 bases). V lost 1 base to trimming and J lost 6 bases, with 18 bases between them. Germline loops: CDR1 SGHRS, CDR2 YFSETQ. The length of the CDR3 is 16 residues. The CDR3 sequence is CASSLSGSRVLDTQYF. In DNA, the CDR3 is TGCGCCAGCAGCTTGAGCGGCAGCCGGGTTTTGGATACGCAGTATTTT.